The 16 T cell receptor beta chains presented below share a single source sample, sequenced in a study of shared clonotypes between healthy human individuals. The assay was immunoSEQ multiplex PCR, and TCRdb's table has in-frame clones only and misses some. Among millions of clones listed, about 92% were seen once. CD45RO-negative, CCR7-positively selected cells formed the naive CD8 fraction, excluding terminally differentiated effector memory CD45RA+ cells. Sequencing was performed on naive CD8+ T cells from PBMCs. These receptors all come from a young man in good health. Some clones in this sample may be carry-over from other donors' samples.

The CDR3: CASNPRNKNIQYF. The CDR3 DNA reads TGTGCCAGCAACCCCAGGAACAAAAACATTCAGTACTTC. The chain employs TRBV6-1 and TRBJ2-4; D not resolved. Per germline, CDR1 MNHNS and CDR2 SASEGT. Trimming pared 7 bases from V and 3 bases from J, leaving 10 bases between. There are 13 residues in the CDR3.

The rearrangement uses TRBV27 and TRBJ1-1, with no clear D. Per germline, CDR1 MNHEY and CDR2 SMNVEV (reference sequence). V lost 11 bases to trimming and J lost 2 bases, with 21 bases between them. CDR3 length: 15 amino acids. CDR3 amino acids: CAPPNPEVLNTEAFF. The CDR3 region has the DNA TGTGCCCCTCCTAACCCAGAAGTTCTTAACACTGAAGCTTTCTTT.

The chain couples TRBV11-3 to TRBJ2-1; D ambiguous. CDR3 length equals 11 residues. V lost 4 bases and J lost 9, with 7 bases in between. Germline V gives CDR1 SGHNT, CDR2 YENEEA. The CDR3 is CASSSGPEQFF. CDR3 DNA: TGTGCCAGCAGCTCCGGCCCTGAGCAGTTCTTC.

This clone has more than one count but fewer than ten. The V call is TRBV6-9, the J call TRBJ1-5; TRBD1 agrees at 7 bases. The CDR3 contains 15 residues. Losses at the gene ends were 2 bases for V and 5 bases for J; bases not matched to a gene: 6. Germline V gene data show CDR1 as MNHGY and CDR2 as SVAAGI. The CDR3 DNA sequence: TGTGCCAGCAGTTATAATCGGACAGGTGATCAGCCCCAGCATTTT. It codes for CASSYNRTGDQPQHF.

A note on this clone: Other DNA variants within this sample encode the same CDR3. V is TRBV27 and J is TRBJ2-1; D is ambiguous. V was shortened by 6 bases and J by 3 bases, with 6 bases between the two germline ends. This CDR3 region has 12 residues. Germline-derived CDR1 and CDR2 are MNHEY and SMNVEV (reference sequence). CDR3 residues: CASSAGYNEQFF. The CDR3 DNA sequence: TGTGCCAGCAGCGCAGGCTACAATGAGCAGTTCTTC.

The gene calls are TRBV27 and TRBJ1-2; tentative D call: TRBD1 (6 bases). With 8 bases removed from V and 1 base from J, the gap between germline ends came to 14 bases. Germline CDR1 is MNHEY and CDR2 is SMNVEV (reference sequence). CDR3 length: 14 residues. CDR3 amino acids: CASGTRGHNYGYTF. The CDR3 bases are TGTGCCAGCGGAACCAGGGGACATAACTATGGCTACACCTTC.

This chain links TRBV15 with TRBJ2-7; TRBD1 agrees at 8 bases. The CDR3 loop spans 15 amino acids. Germline V gene sequence: CDR1 LNHNV, CDR2 YYDKDF (reference sequence). With V trimmed by 5 bases and J by 4 bases, 10 bases remained unmatched. CDR3 residues: CATSGDRLPTYEQYF. The CDR3 region has the DNA TGTGCCACCAGCGGGGACAGGCTTCCGACTTACGAGCAGTACTTC. The full variable domain, its missing parts supplied by reference TRBV15 and TRBJ2-7, is DAMVIQNPRYQVTQFGKPVTLSCSQTLNHNVMYWYQQKSSQAPKLLFHYYDKDFNNEADTPDNFQSRRPNTSFCFLDIRSPGLGDTAMYLCATSGDRLPTYEQYFGPGTRLTVT.

In its sample, this clone was seen once. CDR3 loop: CASSPVTPQGVWNYGYTF. CDR3 coding DNA: TGTGCCAGCAGCCCCGTTACCCCACAGGGGGTATGGAACTATGGCTACACCTTC. The J gene is TRBJ1-2, the V gene TRBV27, with 8 nucleotides matching TRBD1. Unmatched junction bases numbered 17, after V lost 6 bases and J lost 2 bases. The germline V gene has CDR1 MNHEY and CDR2 SMNVEV (reference sequence). The CDR3 extends over 18 amino acids.

This chain uses TRBV6-6 with TRBJ2-5, with 10 bases that match TRBD2. Trimming at V came to 5 bases and at J to 7 bases, leaving 13 bases not matched to a gene. Per the germline V gene, CDR1 is MNHNY and CDR2 is SVGAGI (reference sequence). The CDR3 extends over 16 amino acids. CDR3 coding DNA: TGTGCCAGCAGTCCCCGACTAGCGGGCCAACTGGGGACCCAGTACTTC. As protein: CASSPRLAGQLGTQYF.

CDR3 nucleotides: TGTGCCAGCAGCCCCGGGACAGGGGACTTTCAAGAGACCCAGTACTTC. This sequence encodes CASSPGTGDFQETQYF. The chain combines TRBV5-8 with TRBJ2-5; 10 bases are a match to TRBD1. CDR1 SGHTS and CDR2 YDEGEE come from the germline V gene. Trimming cost V 4 bases and J 2 bases; bases outside gene matches: 8. The CDR3 runs 16 residues.

The J gene is TRBJ2-7, the V gene TRBV4-1; D may be TRBD1 or TRBD2 (5 bases each). V was trimmed by 0 bases and J by 6 bases, leaving 12 bases between them. This CDR3 is 14 amino acids long. Germline V gives CDR1 MGHRA, CDR2 YSYEKL. The CDR3 loop reads CASSQDRDLREQYF. The CDR3 coding sequence is TGCGCCAGCAGCCAAGACCGGGACCTCCGCGAGCAGTACTTC.

This rearrangement joins TRBV9 to TRBJ2-5; 7 bases match TRBD1. The CDR3 sequence is 14 residues long. Per germline, CDR1 SGDLS and CDR2 YYNGEE. Unmatched junction bases numbered 4, after V lost 1 base and J lost 4 bases. This CDR3 is CASSVLPGGETQYF. The CDR3 DNA follows: TGTGCCAGCAGCGTACTTCCAGGGGGAGAGACCCAGTACTTC.

V usage is TRBV27 and J usage is TRBJ2-1; D assignment may be TRBD1 or TRBD2 (5 bases each). Germline V gives CDR1 MNHEY, CDR2 SMNVEV (reference sequence). The CDR3 loop spans 17 amino acids. The ends were cut back, 4 bases at V and 6 bases at J, with 22 bases in the middle. The CDR3 nucleotides are TGTGCCAGCAGTTCCCCCTCTCGAGGGGTACGACGCAATGAGCAGTTCTTC. Protein sequence: CASSSPSRGVRRNEQFF.

CDR3 loop: CASSQDWGSYGYTF. Here the CDR3 DNA reads TGTGCCAGCAGCCAAGATTGGGGAAGCTATGGCTACACCTTC. This rearrangement joins TRBV14 to TRBJ1-2; the D is unclear. Trimming removed 0 bases from V and 4 bases from J, with 9 bases in between. The CDR3 is 14 residues long. The germline gives CDR1 SGHDN, CDR2 FVKESK.

The rearrangement uses TRBV7-2 and TRBJ2-1, with D unresolved. This CDR3 has 16 residues. CDR1 and CDR2 from the germline V gene are SGHTA and FQGNSA. Trimming removed 1 base from V and 0 bases from J, with 10 bases in between. DNA for the CDR3: TGTGCCAGCAGCTTAGGGGCCACCTACTCCTACAATGAGCAGTTCTTC. Translation: CASSLGATYSYNEQFF.

The chain carries TRBV6-5 and TRBJ2-2, with D uncertain. Germline V lookup: CDR1 MNHEY, CDR2 SVGAGI. The length of the CDR3 is 16 residues. The V and J ends lost 1 base and 4 bases respectively, with 13 bases between them. The CDR3 coding sequence is TGTGCCAGCAGTTACTTGCGGACCCCGAGCACCGGGGAGCTGTTTTTT. Translated, it gives CASSYLRTPSTGELFF.